The sequence of this TCR beta chain was determined in a study of CD8+CD57+ T cells in acquired aplastic anemia. Looking at the study overall: 3.2 ug was the average amount of DNA from sorted CD4+ and CD8+ cells. Healthy CD8+ samples averaged around 12 million reads. Overall study results and limits: Patients were compared with controls for CD8+ Simpson's diversity, and no significant difference emerged.

TCR beta VDJ and CDR3 profiles were obtained from a genomic DNA template. Via MiXCR, TCRdb re-called the reads, giving one row per CDR3 protein. The sample includes some 190,000 distinct CDR3 sequences, roughly half of them seen just once. In germline, CDR1 is MNHNS, CDR2 SASEGT. CDR3 length: 16 amino acids. Trimming left V 8 bases short and J 2 bases short, with 19 bases between. Notes on this clonotype: What it binds is unknown.

The sample was sorted CD4+, CD8+, or CD8+CD57+ T cells (not recorded which) from PBMCs. This TCR was sampled from a human donor in good health. The chain links TRBV6-1 to TRBJ1-5; D is ambiguous. The CDR3 protein is CASRQQQGSRNQPQHF. As DNA, the CDR3 is TGTGCCAGCCGTCAACAGCAAGGTTCCCGCAATCAGCCCCAGCATTTT.